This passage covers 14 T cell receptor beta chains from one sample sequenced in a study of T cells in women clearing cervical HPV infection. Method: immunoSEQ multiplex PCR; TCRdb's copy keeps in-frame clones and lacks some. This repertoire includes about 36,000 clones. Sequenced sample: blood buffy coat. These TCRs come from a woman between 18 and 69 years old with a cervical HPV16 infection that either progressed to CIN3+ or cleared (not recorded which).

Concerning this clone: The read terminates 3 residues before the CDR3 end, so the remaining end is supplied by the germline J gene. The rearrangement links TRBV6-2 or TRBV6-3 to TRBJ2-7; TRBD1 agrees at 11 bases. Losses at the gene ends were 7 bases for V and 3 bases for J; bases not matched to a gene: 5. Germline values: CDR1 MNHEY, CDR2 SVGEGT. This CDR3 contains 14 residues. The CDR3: CASMSGTGGYEQYF. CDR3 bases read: TGTGCCAGCATGTCGGGGACAGGGGGCTACGAG.

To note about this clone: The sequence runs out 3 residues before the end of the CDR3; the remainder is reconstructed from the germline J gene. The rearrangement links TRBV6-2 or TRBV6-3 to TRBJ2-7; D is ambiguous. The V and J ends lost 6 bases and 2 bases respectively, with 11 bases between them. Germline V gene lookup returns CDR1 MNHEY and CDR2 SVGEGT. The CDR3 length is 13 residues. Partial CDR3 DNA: TGTGCCAGCAGGTTCAGGTTCCCCTACGAG. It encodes CASRFRFPYE. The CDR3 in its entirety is CASRFRFPYEQYF.

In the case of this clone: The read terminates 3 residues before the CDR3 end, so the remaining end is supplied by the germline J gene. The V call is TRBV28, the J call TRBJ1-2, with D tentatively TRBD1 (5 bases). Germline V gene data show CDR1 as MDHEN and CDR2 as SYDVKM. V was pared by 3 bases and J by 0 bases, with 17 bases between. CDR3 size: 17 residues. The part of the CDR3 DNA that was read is TGTGCCAGCAGTTTCCGTCTGCGGGGGAAAGCTAACTATGGC. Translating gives CASSFRLRGKANYG. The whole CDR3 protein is CASSFRLRGKANYGYTF.

CDR3 bases read: TGTGCCAGCAGCCCTCTGTGGCTAGCGGAAAACAATGAG. This sequence encodes CASSPLWLAENNE. The CDR3 in its entirety is CASSPLWLAENNEQFF. V and J are TRBV9 and TRBJ2-1; 7 nucleotides line up with TRBD2. The CDR3 end falls 3 residues outside the read, so it is completed with the germline J gene. V lost 4 bases, J lost 5 bases, and 12 bases stayed unmatched. This CDR3 is built from 16 residues. Germline lookup yields CDR1 SGDLS and CDR2 YYNGEE.

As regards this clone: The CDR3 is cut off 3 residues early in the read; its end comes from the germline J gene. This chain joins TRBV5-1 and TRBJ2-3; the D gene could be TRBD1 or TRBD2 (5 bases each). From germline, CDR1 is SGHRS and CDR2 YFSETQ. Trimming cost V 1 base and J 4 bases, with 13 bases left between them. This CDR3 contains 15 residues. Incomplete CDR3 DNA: TGCGCCAGCAGCTTGTCACGAGGGGAAGCAGATACG. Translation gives CASSLSRGEADT. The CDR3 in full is CASSLSRGEADTQYF.

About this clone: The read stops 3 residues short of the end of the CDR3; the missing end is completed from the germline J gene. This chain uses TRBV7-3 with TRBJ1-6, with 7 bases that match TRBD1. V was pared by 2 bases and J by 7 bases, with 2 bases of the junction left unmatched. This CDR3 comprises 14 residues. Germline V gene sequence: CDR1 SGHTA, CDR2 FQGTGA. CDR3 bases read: TGTGCCAGCAGCTTAGGGACAGACAATTCACCC. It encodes CASSLGTDNSP. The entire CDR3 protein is CASSLGTDNSPLHF.

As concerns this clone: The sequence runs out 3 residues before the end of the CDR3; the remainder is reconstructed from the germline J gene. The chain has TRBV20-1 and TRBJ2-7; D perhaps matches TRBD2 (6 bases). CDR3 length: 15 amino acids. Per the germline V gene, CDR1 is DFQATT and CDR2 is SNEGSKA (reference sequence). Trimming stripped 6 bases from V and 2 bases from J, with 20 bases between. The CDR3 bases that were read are TGCAGTGCAGAAACTCAAGTGGGGGGTGCCTACGAG. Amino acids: CSAETQVGGAYE. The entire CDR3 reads CSAETQVGGAYEQYF.

The DNA read from the CDR3 is TGTGCCAGTAGTGCGGGGGTGGGATATGAG. This sequence encodes CASSAGVGYE. The whole CDR3 protein is CASSAGVGYEQFF. The rearrangement uses TRBV19 and TRBJ2-1, with TRBD2 identical over 7 bases. The read terminates 3 residues ahead of where the CDR3 ends, so the germline J gene completes it. This CDR3 has 13 residues. J gave up 8 bases and V 5 bases, and 6 bases lay outside the gene matches. Germline assignment: CDR1 LNHDA and CDR2 SQIVND (reference sequence).

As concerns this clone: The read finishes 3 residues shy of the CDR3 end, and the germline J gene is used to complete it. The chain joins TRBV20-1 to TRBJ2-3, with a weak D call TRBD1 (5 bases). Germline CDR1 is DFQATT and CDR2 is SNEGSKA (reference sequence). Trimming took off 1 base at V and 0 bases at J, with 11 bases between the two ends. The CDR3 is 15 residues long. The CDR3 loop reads CSARGGQGSTDTQYF. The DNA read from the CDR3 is TGCAGTGCTAGAGGTGGGCAGGGAAGCACAGATACG.

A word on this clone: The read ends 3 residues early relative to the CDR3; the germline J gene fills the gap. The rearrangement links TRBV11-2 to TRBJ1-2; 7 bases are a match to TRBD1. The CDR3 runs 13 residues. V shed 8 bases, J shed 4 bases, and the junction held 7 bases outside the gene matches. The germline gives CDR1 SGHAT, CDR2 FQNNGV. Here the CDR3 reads CASRDRVGYGYTF. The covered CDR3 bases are TGTGCCAGCCGAGACAGGGTGGGCTATGGC.

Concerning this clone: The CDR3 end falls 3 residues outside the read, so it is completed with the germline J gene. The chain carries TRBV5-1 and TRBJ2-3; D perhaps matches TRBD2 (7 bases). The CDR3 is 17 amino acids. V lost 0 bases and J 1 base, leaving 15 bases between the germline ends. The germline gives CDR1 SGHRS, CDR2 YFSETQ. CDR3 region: CASSLGGGGAGTDTQYF. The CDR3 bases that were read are TGCGCCAGCAGCTTGGGCGGCGGGGGCGCTGGCACAGATACG. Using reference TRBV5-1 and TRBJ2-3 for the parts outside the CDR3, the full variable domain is KAGVTQTPRYLIKTRGQQVTLSCSPISGHRSVSWYQQTPGQGLQFLFEYFSETQRNKGNFPGRFSGRQFSNSRSEMNVSTLELGDSALYLCASSLGGGGAGTDTQYFGPGTRLTVL.

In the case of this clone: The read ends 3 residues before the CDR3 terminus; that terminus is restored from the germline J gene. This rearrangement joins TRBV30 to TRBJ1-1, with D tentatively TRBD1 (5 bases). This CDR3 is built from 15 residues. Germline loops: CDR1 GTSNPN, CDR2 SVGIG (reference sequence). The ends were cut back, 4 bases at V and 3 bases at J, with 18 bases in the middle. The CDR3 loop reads CAWTDLGGGDTEAFF. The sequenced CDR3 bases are TGTGCCTGGACAGACCTCGGGGGAGGGGACACTGAA.

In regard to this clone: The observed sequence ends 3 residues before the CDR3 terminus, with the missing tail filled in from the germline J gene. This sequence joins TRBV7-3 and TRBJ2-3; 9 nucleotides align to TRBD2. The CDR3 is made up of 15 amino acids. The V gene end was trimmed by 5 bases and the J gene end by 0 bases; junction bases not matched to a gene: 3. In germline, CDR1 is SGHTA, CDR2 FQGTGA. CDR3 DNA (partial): TGTGCCAGCAGCGCTACTAGCGGGAGCACAGATACG. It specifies CASSATSGSTDT. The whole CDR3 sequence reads CASSATSGSTDTQYF.

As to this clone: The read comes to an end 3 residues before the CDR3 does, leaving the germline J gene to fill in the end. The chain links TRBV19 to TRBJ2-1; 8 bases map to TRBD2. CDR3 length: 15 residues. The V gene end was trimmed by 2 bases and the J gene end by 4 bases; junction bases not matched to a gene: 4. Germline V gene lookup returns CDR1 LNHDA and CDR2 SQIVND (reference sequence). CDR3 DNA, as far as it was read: TGTGCCAGTAGTATAAAAGCGGGAGAATACAATGAG. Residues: CASSIKAGEYNE. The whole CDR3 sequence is CASSIKAGEYNEQFF.